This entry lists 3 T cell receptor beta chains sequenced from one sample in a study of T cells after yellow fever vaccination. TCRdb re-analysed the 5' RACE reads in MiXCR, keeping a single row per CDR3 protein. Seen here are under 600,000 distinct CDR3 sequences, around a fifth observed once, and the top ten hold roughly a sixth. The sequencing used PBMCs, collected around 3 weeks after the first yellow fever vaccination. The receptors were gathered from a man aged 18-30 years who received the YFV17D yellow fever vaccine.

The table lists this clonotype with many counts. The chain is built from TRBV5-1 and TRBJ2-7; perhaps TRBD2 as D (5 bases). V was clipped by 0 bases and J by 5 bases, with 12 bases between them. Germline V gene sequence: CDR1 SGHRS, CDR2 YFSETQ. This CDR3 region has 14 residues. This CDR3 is CASSLAEGYHEQYF. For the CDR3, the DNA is TGCGCCAGCAGCTTGGCAGAGGGTTACCACGAGCAGTACTTC.

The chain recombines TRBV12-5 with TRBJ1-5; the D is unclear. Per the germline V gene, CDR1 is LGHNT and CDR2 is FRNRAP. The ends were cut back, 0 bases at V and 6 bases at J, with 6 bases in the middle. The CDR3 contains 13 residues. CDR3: CASGLVRAQPQHF. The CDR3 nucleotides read TGTGCTAGTGGTTTGGTACGGGCTCAGCCCCAGCATTTT. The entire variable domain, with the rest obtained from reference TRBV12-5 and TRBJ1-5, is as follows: DARVTQTPRHKVTEMGQEVTMRCQPILGHNTVFWYRQTMMQGLELLAYFRNRAPLDDSGMPKDRFSAEMPDATLATLKIQPSEPRDSAVYFCASGLVRAQPQHFGDGTRLSIL.

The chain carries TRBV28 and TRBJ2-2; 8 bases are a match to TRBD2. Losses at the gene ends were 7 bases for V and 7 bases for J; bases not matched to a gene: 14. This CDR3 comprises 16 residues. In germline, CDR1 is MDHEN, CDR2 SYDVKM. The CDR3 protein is CASIPGGASKDGELFF. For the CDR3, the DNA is TGTGCCAGCATCCCCGGGGGGGCCTCGAAGGACGGGGAGCTGTTTTTT.